The 4 T cell receptor beta chains below come from one sample, sequenced in a study of PD-L1 blockade in urothelial cancer. Indicated time point: pretreatment peripheral blood. Libraries were prepared by immunoSEQ multiplex PCR; TCRdb keeps only in-frame clonotypes and omits some of them. The sample lists 75,000 to 95,000 clones, around four fifths occurring once. Specimen: PBMCs, collected around atezolizumab (anti-PD-L1) treatment. Receptor source: a man aged 35-49 years with urothelial cancer.

This chain joins TRBV29-1 and TRBJ2-7; the match to TRBD2 covers 7 bases. CDR1 SQVTM and CDR2 ANQGSEA come from the germline V gene. The junction had 10 bases not matched to a gene; V was cut back by 6 bases and J by 2 bases. The CDR3 length is 14 residues. CDR3 nucleotide sequence: TGCAGCGTGGTAGGGACTACCATCGCCTACGAGCAGTACTTC. Its protein is CSVVGTTIAYEQYF.

The chain recombines TRBV7-9 with TRBJ2-1, with a possible D match to TRBD2 (5 bases). V dropped 1 base and J dropped 4 bases, with 8 bases sitting between them. The CDR3 consists of 14 residues. Germline V CDR1 and CDR2: SEHNR, FQNEAQ (reference sequence). The DNA for the CDR3 is TGTGCCAGCAGCTTAGACGGGAAATACAATGAGCAGTTCTTC. Translating it yields CASSLDGKYNEQFF.

V usage is TRBV19 and J usage is TRBJ2-4; 10 bases fit TRBD2. V lost 7 bases to trimming and J lost 4 bases; unmatched junction nucleotides: 4. The CDR3 covers 14 residues. Germline V CDR1 and CDR2: LNHDA, SQIVND (reference sequence). CDR3 in amino acids: CASTSTSGKNIQYF. The CDR3 DNA reads TGTGCCAGTACCTCGACTAGCGGGAAAAACATTCAGTACTTC.

V is TRBV27 and J is TRBJ1-1; the match to TRBD1 covers 8 bases. V trimming: 6 bases; J trimming: 1 base; junction bases outside the gene matches: 4. The CDR3 runs 14 residues. The germline gives CDR1 MNHEY, CDR2 SMNVEV (reference sequence). For the CDR3, the DNA is TGTGCCAGCAGGAGACAGGGGCCGAACACTGAAGCTTTCTTT. Translated, it gives CASRRQGPNTEAFF.